The clone carrying this T cell receptor (beta chain) showed up many times. What it recognizes is unknown. This CDR3 is built from 13 residues. The V end was cut by 6 bases, the J end by 3 bases, with 11 bases between. Germline V gene lookup returns CDR1 DFQATT and CDR2 SNEGSKA (reference sequence). Template switching, a step in the protocol, added a universal primer site, and cDNA carried unique molecular identifiers. TCRdb redid the calling of the 5' RACE reads with MiXCR, one entry per CDR3 protein. The sample consists of about 250,000 distinct CDR3 sequences, around 15% of them appearing once. The sample belongs to a study of identical twins. Study results and limitations: Donors were not followed over many years; analysis was cross-sectional. In monozygotic twins, models underestimated the sharing of out-of-frame TCR alpha. Zero-insertion analyses could be partly confounded by invariant MAIT and iNKT cells.

The chain links TRBV20-1 to TRBJ1-4; a possible D gene is TRBD1 (6 bases). The sequenced sample consisted of memory (CD45RO+) T cells sorted from blood. This TCR came from a woman aged 18-35 years in good health. The CDR3 is CSAPQGSNEKLFF. The CDR3 DNA reads TGCAGTGCCCCACAGGGATCTAATGAAAAACTGTTTTTT.